The 16 T cell receptor beta chains below were found in one sample sequenced in a study of vaccination and CD4 T cells after COVID-19. Their target antigens are unknown. Stated time point: late sampling 161 to 241 days after vaccination in a few convalescent patients. This sample's treatment: roughly ten-day PBMC culture with coronavirus spike peptide pools or control peptides (ViraFEST assay). Once obtained from cultured CD4+ T cells, the DNA was sequenced using the Oncomine TCR Beta short-read assay. TCRdb re-analysed the PCR reads in MiXCR, keeping a single row per CDR3 protein. This sample has 20,000 to 30,000 distinct CDR3 sequences, with about 42% found just once. Sequencing was performed on CD4+ T cells from blood, cultured in vitro, taken about 7 months after SARS-CoV-2 vaccination. These receptors were collected from a human donor who had recovered from COVID-19.

V gene TRBV7-9 combines with J gene TRBJ2-7, with D unclear. In germline, CDR1 is SEHNR, CDR2 FQNEAQ (reference sequence). The CDR3 contains 12 residues. V dropped 5 bases and J dropped 4 bases, with 9 bases sitting between them. For the CDR3, the DNA is TGTGCCAGCAGCCTACACCCTTACGAGCAGTACTTC. It encodes CASSLHPYEQYF.

The CDR3 here is CASSSGTSGSAEQFF. Here the CDR3 DNA reads TGCGCCAGCAGCTCAGGGACTAGCGGGAGTGCTGAGCAGTTCTTC. The V and J genes are TRBV5-1 and TRBJ2-1; the match to TRBD2 covers 14 bases. CDR3 length: 15 amino acids. Germline lookup yields CDR1 SGHRS and CDR2 YFSETQ. V dropped 3 bases and J dropped 9; count of bases not matched to a gene: 5.

The chain links TRBV7-8 to TRBJ1-5, with 8 nucleotides matching TRBD1. The CDR3 sequence is 16 residues long. The V gene end was trimmed by 5 bases and the J gene end by 6 bases; junction bases not matched to a gene: 12. Per the germline V gene, CDR1 is SGHVS and CDR2 is FQNEAQ. DNA for the CDR3: TGTGCCAGCAGCCCCAGAAGGACAGGGTTGAGTCAGCCCCAGCATTTT. Amino acid sequence: CASSPRRTGLSQPQHF.

This clonotype was counted a few times. The genes are TRBV27 and TRBJ1-1; D unresolved. Deletions cut 5 bases from V and 1 base from J, with 8 bases between. CDR1 is MNHEY, CDR2 SMNVEV, per germline (reference sequence). This CDR3 contains 13 residues. For the CDR3, the DNA is TGTGCCAGCAGTGACGTAAGGAACACTGAAGCTTTCTTT. It translates to CASSDVRNTEAFF.

The V call is TRBV6-5, the J call TRBJ2-1; 8 positions agree with TRBD1. This CDR3 is built from 17 residues. Trimming at V came to 0 bases and at J to 4 bases, leaving 8 bases not matched to a gene. The V gene's germline CDR1 is MNHEY and CDR2 SVGAGI. The CDR3 DNA is TGTGCCAGCAGTTACTCGACAGGGGTGGTAGCATACAATGAGCAGTTCTTC. As protein: CASSYSTGVVAYNEQFF.

This clonotype has a handful of counts. For the CDR3, the DNA is TGCAGTGCTAGTCCGGGCCCTCAGGGGAGCGAGCAGTACTTC. Translating it yields CSASPGPQGSEQYF. V usage is TRBV20-1 and J usage is TRBJ2-7; maybe TRBD1 (6 bases). The V and J ends lost 3 bases and 6 bases respectively, with 18 bases between them. CDR1 and CDR2 (germline): DFQATT, SNEGSKA (reference sequence). The CDR3 is 14 amino acids.

This clonotype is classed as medium-sized (0.01 to 0.1%). The chain joins TRBV6-1 to TRBJ1-2; D gene uncertain. Germline CDR1 and CDR2: MNHNS and SASEGT. Deletions cut 0 bases from V and 2 bases from J, with 7 bases between. The CDR3 is made up of 14 amino acids. The CDR3 bases are TGTGCCAGCAGTGAAGCTGAATTCAACTATGGCTACACCTTC. As protein: CASSEAEFNYGYTF.

The rearrangement uses TRBV7-8 and TRBJ2-5; weak D call: TRBD2 (6 bases). The V end lost 3 bases, the J end lost 4 bases, and 9 bases lay between the germline ends. Germline V lookup: CDR1 SGHVS, CDR2 FQNEAQ. The CDR3 extends over 13 amino acids. In nucleotides, the CDR3 is TGTGCCAGCAGCTTCCCGGGAGTAGAGACCCAGTACTTC. Residues: CASSFPGVETQYF.

The CDR3 DNA reads TGTGCCAGCAGTTCCGGACAGGGCAATCAGCCCCAGCATTTT. This translates into CASSSGQGNQPQHF. The chain combines TRBV28 with TRBJ1-5; TRBD1 matches at 7 bases. This CDR3 region has 14 residues. CDR1 MDHEN and CDR2 SYDVKM come from the germline V gene. Losses at the gene ends were 4 bases for V and 2 bases for J; bases not matched to a gene: 2.

The rearrangement links TRBV7-9 to TRBJ2-7; D gene uncertain. CDR1 and CDR2 from the germline V gene are SEHNR and FQNEAQ (reference sequence). V was trimmed by 0 bases and J by 2 bases, leaving 8 bases between them. This CDR3 region has 14 residues. In DNA, the CDR3 is TGTGCCAGCAGCTTAGCCGCCAGTCCCTACGAGCAGTACTTC. It translates to CASSLAASPYEQYF.

The rearrangement joins TRBV2 to TRBJ2-5; perhaps D is TRBD1 or TRBD2 (5 bases each). CDR1 and CDR2 (germline): SNHLY, FYNNEI. The V gene lost 7 bases and the J gene lost 1 base, with 10 bases spanning the gap. The length of the CDR3 is 13 residues. The CDR3 coding sequence is TGTGCCAGCACTCGGGACCGCCAAGAGACCCAGTACTTC. Protein product: CASTRDRQETQYF.

By share, this clonotype ranks as medium-sized. The chain joins TRBV28 to TRBJ2-7, with TRBD2 matching 7 bases. CDR1 and CDR2 (germline): MDHEN, SYDVKM. The V gene end was trimmed by 5 bases and the J gene end by 7 bases; junction bases not matched to a gene: 11. The CDR3 contains 14 residues. In DNA form, the CDR3 reads TGTGCCAGCAGTCCGACTAGCCCCCTGGGGGAGCAGTACTTC. Translating it yields CASSPTSPLGEQYF.

The V and J genes are TRBV19 and TRBJ1-5; D gene uncertain. V was cut by 6 bases and J by 5 bases, with 14 bases left in between. The CDR3 runs 14 residues. Germline CDR1 is LNHDA and CDR2 is SQIVND (reference sequence). The CDR3 DNA is TGTGCCAGTAGGGGTGGCCGCCGACATCAGCCCCAGCATTTT. This sequence encodes CASRGGRRHQPQHF.

The chain recombines TRBV7-9 with TRBJ2-5, with D perhaps matching TRBD2 (6 bases). Looked up from germline, CDR1 is SEHNR and CDR2 is FQNEAQ (reference sequence). With 11 bases removed from V and 5 bases from J, the gap between germline ends came to 18 bases. This CDR3 region has 13 residues. The CDR3 DNA sequence: TGTGCCGCTTCAGAGGAGGGACGGGAGACCCAGTACTTC. This codes for CAASEEGRETQYF.

This chain connects TRBV7-2 to TRBJ1-6, with unresolved D. The CDR3 contains 19 residues. From germline, CDR1 is SGHTA and CDR2 FQGNSA. V was trimmed by 2 bases and J by 7 bases, leaving 24 bases between them. Here the CDR3 DNA reads TGTGCCAGCAGCTTAAGAAGCCGGCAGGCAACCTCTCGCAATTCACCCCTCCACTTT. It translates to CASSLRSRQATSRNSPLHF.

The sample holds a few counts of this clonotype. The chain couples TRBV20-1 to TRBJ1-5, with 8 bases that match TRBD1. The CDR3 is 14 amino acids. With 6 bases clipped from V and 4 bases from J, the junction kept 8 bases outside the gene matches. Germline V gives CDR1 DFQATT, CDR2 SNEGSKA (reference sequence). The CDR3 DNA is TGCAGTGCGTCGGGACAGGTTAAAAATCAGCCCCAGCATTTT. It is translated as CSASGQVKNQPQHF.